Sequencing of this TCR beta chain was carried out in a study of patients and donors after allogeneic stem cell transplantation (TCRdb year 2020). The CDR3 spans 14 residues, from the cysteine through the phenylalanine. Here the CDR3 DNA is all that survives: 42 bases in frame from base 1. For CDR1 and CDR2, the germline V gene lists ENHRY and SYGVKD. Ends trimmed: V by 10 bases, J by 4 bases; bases unmatched to a gene: 10. The table lists this clonotype with a few counts. The antigen it binds to is not known. Base qualities are not recorded, but no much larger clone differs from it by a single base. The library was prepared using RT-PCR. The sequencer listed for this sample is NextSeq 550. The public reads were quality trimmed at Q25 with fastp and then assembled into clones with MiXCR by TCRdb, keeping productive beta chains. Each CDR3 protein appears once, grouped with its most common genes and DNA. The sample table lists 200,000 to 250,000 distinct CDR3 sequences, around two fifths of them with a count of one. The top ten clones comprise more than 9% of the sample.

The receptor chain draws on TRBV10-3 and TRBJ1-3; 7 nucleotides in the junction match TRBD1. The origin of this receptor is a human donor who was either an allogeneic HSCT recipient or a stem cell or donor lymphocyte infusion donor (not recorded which). It is not recorded whose cells these are; they may come from a transplant donor. The sample taken for sequencing was blood, either unsorted or a sorted T cell fraction (not recorded which). The CDR3: CASGTVFSGNTIYF. The DNA sequence is as follows: TGTGCCAGCGGGACAGTTTTTTCAGGAAACACCATATATTTT.